These 4 T cell receptor beta chains share one sample of origin, sequenced in a study of blood T cell repertoires in COVID-19. Measured with immunoSEQ multiplex PCR; TCRdb has only the in-frame clones, and not every one. This sample has about 250,000 clones; 85% to 90% occur once, and the top ten carry about 0.8%. Sequenced: peripheral blood. These receptors all come from a man aged 30 to 45 with acute or convalescent COVID-19.

The rearrangement joins TRBV27 to TRBJ2-1; D perhaps matches TRBD2 (5 bases). Deletions cut 5 bases from V and 8 bases from J, with 22 bases between. The V gene's germline CDR1 is MNHEY and CDR2 SMNVEV (reference sequence). The CDR3 totals 16 residues. Written as DNA, the CDR3 is TGTGCCAGCAGTCTTTATTCGACTGGTAGGCGGGATGAGCAGTTCTTC. Protein: CASSLYSTGRRDEQFF.

This chain connects TRBV15 to TRBJ2-7, with D maybe TRBD2 (6 bases). The CDR3 has 17 residues. Germline CDR1 is LNHNV and CDR2 is YYDKDF (reference sequence). The germline V and J ends were trimmed by 0 bases and 1 base, with 16 bases remaining between them. This CDR3 is CATSRESLARGSYEQYF. CDR3 DNA: TGTGCCACCAGCAGAGAGTCTTTAGCGCGGGGTTCCTACGAGCAGTACTTC.

This chain joins TRBV5-1 and TRBJ1-2; TRBD1 agrees at 9 bases. CDR1 and CDR2 (germline): SGHRS, YFSETQ. V was clipped by 3 bases and J by 6 bases; unmatched bases: 12. The CDR3 is 16 amino acids. The CDR3 nucleotides are TGCGCCAGCAGCTCACTTTTAGGACAGGGGAGGAATGGCTACACCTTC. Its translation: CASSSLLGQGRNGYTF.

This chain uses TRBV13 with TRBJ2-1, with a possible D match to TRBD1 (6 bases). The CDR3 has 14 amino acids. V dropped 4 bases and J dropped 4 bases, with 11 bases sitting between them. In germline, CDR1 is PRHDT, CDR2 FYEKMQ (reference sequence). The CDR3: CASSSGQPYNEQFF. CDR3 DNA: TGTGCCAGCAGCTCCGGACAGCCTTACAATGAGCAGTTCTTC.